This T cell receptor (beta chain) is drawn from a study of T cell repertoires in cytomegalovirus infection. The overall study: Public TCR beta signatures marked donors with CMV infection and the matching HLA. Findings of the study overall: Summed frequency of shared TCR beta families picked out CMV carriers who also had the relevant HLA.

Germline V CDR1 and CDR2: ENHRY, SYGVKD. The CDR3 is 14 residues long. V was cut by 3 bases and J by 4 bases, with 13 bases left in between. TCRdb reanalysed the reads using MiXCR and keeps one entry per CDR3 protein. The sample lists some 300,000 distinct CDR3 sequences, 17% occurring once. This clonotype has a count of ten or more. Its specificity is not known. Material for sequencing was PBMCs. This receptor was obtained from a human donor in good health (CMV status not recorded). Some clones in this sample may be carry-over from other donors' samples. This chain uses TRBV10-3 with TRBJ2-7, with D perhaps TRBD1 (6 bases). In DNA, the CDR3 is TGTGCCATCAGTGACGGGGCAGGGGTGTACGAGCAGTACTTC. Translated, it gives CAISDGAGVYEQYF.